Each of the 8 T cell receptor beta chains below was sequenced from the same sample in a study of shared T cell receptors in the human thymus (dated by TCRdb to the early 2020s). The protocol used for the library was the immunoSEQ multiplex PCR assay. TCRdb's version of the immuneACCESS table is confined to in-frame rearrangements and falls short of the full clone set. An unresolved V gene accounts for under half of the shortfall where checked; the remainder is of unknown origin. Across this sample there are under 700,000 clones, with 75% to 80% seen only once. The ten largest clones capture around 0.013% of the sample. The same sample was also used in a study of human thymus T cells.

Sequenced: thymocytes. Receptors originate from a boy under two years old with a congenital heart defect. Donor details come from another sample of the same person, matched by shared clones.

The chain has TRBV28 and TRBJ2-3, with 11 positions matching TRBD2. The CDR3 spans 18 residues. After removal of 4 bases from V and 1 base from J, the junction contained 10 bases not matched to a gene. Germline CDR1 and CDR2: MDHEN and SYDVKM. The CDR3 nucleotides read TGTGCCAGCAGTTCCCCGCGAACTAGCGGGGGCGGCACAGATACGCAGTATTTT. It encodes CASSSPRTSGGGTDTQYF.

This chain uses TRBV27 with TRBJ2-7, with 14 bases aligning to TRBD2. CDR1 is MNHEY, CDR2 SMNVEV, per germline (reference sequence). The CDR3 sequence is 14 residues long. J gave up 7 bases and V 11 bases, and 10 bases lay outside the gene matches. CDR3 sequence (DNA): TGTGCCCTTCTGACTAGCGGGAGGGGAAAAGAGCAGTACTTC. This sequence encodes CALLTSGRGKEQYF.

As concerns this clone: The same CDR3 also results from other DNA sequences found in this sample. The chain employs TRBV30 and TRBJ1-1; perhaps TRBD1 as D (6 bases). From germline, CDR1 is GTSNPN and CDR2 SVGIG (reference sequence). V was shortened by 1 base and J by 2 bases, with 17 bases between the two germline ends. The CDR3 totals 16 residues. This chain's CDR3 is CAWSAYSGHANTEAFF. DNA of the CDR3: TGTGCCTGGAGTGCCTACTCGGGACACGCTAACACTGAAGCTTTCTTT. Full variable domain (rest looked up from reference TRBV30 and TRBJ1-1): SQTIHQWPATLVQPVGSPLSLECTVEGTSNPNLYWYRQAAGRGLQLLFYSVGIGQISSEVPQNLSASRPQDRQFILSSKKLLLSDSGFYLCAWSAYSGHANTEAFFGQGTRLTVV.

The gene calls are TRBV5-1 and TRBJ1-1; 8 positions agree with TRBD1. The V segment lost 3 bases and the J segment 3 bases; nucleotides outside the gene matches: 4. The germline V gene encodes CDR1 SGHRS and CDR2 YFSETQ. This CDR3 contains 14 residues. For the CDR3, the DNA is TGCGCCAGCAGCTCAGGGGGCAGGGACACTGAAGCTTTCTTT. Encoded protein: CASSSGGRDTEAFF.

The J gene is TRBJ1-5, the V gene TRBV4-1, with D perhaps TRBD1 (6 bases). Germline CDR1 reads MGHRA; CDR2 reads YSYEKL. The germline V and J ends were trimmed by 2 bases and 7 bases, with 6 bases remaining between them. The length of the CDR3 is 12 residues. CDR3 sequence reads: CASSQQGQPQHF. The CDR3 DNA reads TGCGCCAGCAGCCAACAGGGGCAGCCCCAGCATTTT.

Concerning this clone itself: Other DNA sequences in the same sample also yield this CDR3. The chain joins TRBV25-1 to TRBJ2-7; D ambiguous. V was trimmed by 6 bases and J by 2 bases, leaving 17 bases between them. The CDR3 spans 15 residues. CDR1 and CDR2 (germline): MGHDK, SYGVNS. As DNA, the CDR3 is TGTGCCAGCAGCTCCCTTGCCGCCGGAGCCTACGAGCAGTACTTC. It specifies CASSSLAAGAYEQYF.

This clone was recorded once. The chain combines TRBV5-1 with TRBJ2-5; 10 bases are shared with TRBD2. The J call may be faulty, since TRBJ2-7 better matches the DNA end. This CDR3 contains 15 residues. Per germline, CDR1 SGHRS and CDR2 YFSETQ. CDR3 in amino acids: CASSLELAGSYEQYF. The CDR3 DNA follows: TGCGCCAGCAGCTTGGAACTAGCGGGATCCTACGAGCAGTACTTC.

This clone was detected only a few times. The rearrangement uses TRBV28 and TRBJ1-5; possibly TRBD1 for D (6 bases). Per the germline V gene, CDR1 is MDHEN and CDR2 is SYDVKM. The CDR3 loop spans 15 amino acids. V was trimmed by 4 bases and J by 1 base, leaving 11 bases between them. CDR3 region: CASSSPGESNQPQHF. The CDR3, as DNA: TGTGCCAGCAGTTCTCCAGGGGAGAGCAATCAGCCCCAGCATTTT.